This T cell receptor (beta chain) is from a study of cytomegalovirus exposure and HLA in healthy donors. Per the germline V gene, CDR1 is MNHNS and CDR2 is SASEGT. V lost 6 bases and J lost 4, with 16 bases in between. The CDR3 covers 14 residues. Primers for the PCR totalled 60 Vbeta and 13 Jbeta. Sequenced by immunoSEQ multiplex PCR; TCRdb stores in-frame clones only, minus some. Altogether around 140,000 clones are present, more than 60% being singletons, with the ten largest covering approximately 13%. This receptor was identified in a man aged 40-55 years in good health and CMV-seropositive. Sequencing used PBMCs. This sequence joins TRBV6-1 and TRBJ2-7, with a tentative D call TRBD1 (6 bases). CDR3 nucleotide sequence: TGTGCCAGCAGGGCCCAGACAGGCCTTTACGAGCAGTACTTC. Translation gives CASRAQTGLYEQYF.